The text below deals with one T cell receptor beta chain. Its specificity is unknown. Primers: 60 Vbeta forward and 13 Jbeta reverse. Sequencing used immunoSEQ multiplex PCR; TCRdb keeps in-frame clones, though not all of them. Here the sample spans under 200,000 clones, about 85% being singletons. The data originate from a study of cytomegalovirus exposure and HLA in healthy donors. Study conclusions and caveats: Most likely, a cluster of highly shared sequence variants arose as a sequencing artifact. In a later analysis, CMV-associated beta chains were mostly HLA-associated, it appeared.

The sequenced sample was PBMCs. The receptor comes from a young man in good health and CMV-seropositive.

As DNA, the CDR3 is TGCGCCAGCGGCAAGGGGACTAGCGGAAATGAGCAGTTCTTC. Protein product: CASGKGTSGNEQFF. This sequence joins TRBV10-2 and TRBJ2-1; the match to TRBD2 covers 11 bases. This CDR3 is 14 amino acids long. V shed 8 bases, J shed 7 bases, and the junction held 7 bases outside the gene matches. Germline values: CDR1 WSHSY, CDR2 SAAADI.